This T cell receptor beta chain appears in the sequencing data of a study of cytomegalovirus exposure and HLA in healthy donors. Findings of the study overall: Most TCR sequences were seen very rarely across donors, but some public TCRs occurred in many. There were several of the most significant clusters that appeared linked to common viral pathogens in a later analysis.

PCR involved 60 Vbeta and 13 Jbeta primers. Here immunoSEQ multiplex PCR was the method, and the copy in TCRdb shows in-frame clones only, minus some. The data hold some 150,000 clones, with around 80% observed a single time. Trimming removed 5 bases from V and 6 bases from J, with 19 bases in between. Per the germline V gene, CDR1 is SEHNR and CDR2 is FQNEAQ (reference sequence). This CDR3 spans 15 amino acids. As to this clone: Its antigen remains unidentified.

The specimen sequenced was PBMCs. This receptor was identified in a woman aged 50 to 65 in good health and CMV-seropositive. This chain links TRBV7-9 with TRBJ1-2; D perhaps matches TRBD1 (6 bases). CDR3 nucleotides: TGTGCCAGCAGCCGACCCGAACGACAGGCTGATGGCTACACCTTC. Residues: CASSRPERQADGYTF.